Detailed here is one T cell receptor (beta chain). The source of the sample is a study of T cell repertoires in cytomegalovirus infection. TCRdb re-called the reads through MiXCR, storing one row per CDR3 protein. The repertoire consists of hundreds of thousands of distinct CDR3 sequences, with approximately 22% occurring once and the leading ten covering 15% to 20%. Sequenced sample: CD8+ T cells from PBMCs. This TCR was recovered from a human donor in good health (CMV status not recorded). Some clones in this sample may be carry-over from other donors' samples.

DNA for the CDR3: TGTGCCAGCAGTTACTCGGAGGGTAGCGGGCCTCAAGAGACCCAGTACTTC. This encodes CASSYSEGSGPQETQYF. This chain links TRBV6-6 with TRBJ2-5; 7 bases are a match to TRBD2. The CDR3 consists of 17 residues. The junction had 9 bases not matched to a gene; V was cut back by 0 bases and J by 2 bases. The V gene's germline CDR1 is MNHNY and CDR2 SVGAGI (reference sequence).